A selection of T cell receptor beta chains follows, all from one sample in a study of OX40 agonist ivuxolimab in advanced cancers. Sequencing used immunoSEQ multiplex PCR; TCRdb keeps in-frame clones, though not all of them. The table lists more than 100,000 clones, around 89% of them singletons. Sequencing used CD4+ or CD8+ T cells sorted from blood, obtained in a trial of the OX40 agonist ivuxolimab. Receptor source: an adult with an advanced solid tumor such as melanoma, head and neck, liver or kidney cancer. Both conserved end residues are part of each CDR3. The order of the fields is D gene, J gene, V gene, CDR3 protein. A D gene is named only where the DNA matches it firmly.

D: TRBD1
J: TRBJ1-1
V: TRBV28
CDR3: CASTGQGDLNTEAFF

D: TRBD1
J: NA
V: TRBV2
CDR3: CASSNWTGSYEQYF

D: TRBD2
J: TRBJ2-2
V: TRBV28
CDR3: CASIERGGLTGELFF

D: TRBD2
J: TRBJ2-1
V: TRBV4-2
CDR3: CASSQPGLAGRNEQFF

D: TRBD1
J: TRBJ1-4
V: TRBV11-2
CDR3: CASSRGWDRRNEKLFF

D: TRBD1
J: TRBJ2-1
V: TRBV27
CDR3: CASKGQGRSSYNEQFF

D: TRBD1
J: TRBJ1-1
V: TRBV30
CDR3: CAWSVWGQGGRSTEAFF

D: NA
J: TRBJ2-7
V: TRBV6-5
CDR3: CASSYSLAQGGYEQYF

D: TRBD2
J: TRBJ2-3
V: TRBV4-2
CDR3: CASSRTSGGAGTDTQYF

D: TRBD1
J: TRBJ1-1
V: TRBV18
CDR3: CASSPPRGRDTEAFF

D: TRBD2
J: TRBJ2-5
V: TRBV11-2
CDR3: CASSIAGGLQMDF

D: NA
J: TRBJ1-1
V: TRBV11-2
CDR3: CASSFGSSWTEAFF

D: TRBD1
J: TRBJ1-5
V: TRBV30
CDR3: CAWSGTGGQPQHF

D: TRBD1
J: TRBJ2-7
V: TRBV18
CDR3: CASSPGTAYEQYF

D: TRBD2
J: TRBJ2-1
V: TRBV30
CDR3: CAWRGSGGPRVF

D: NA
J: TRBJ2-7
V: TRBV19
CDR3: CASSKGYGTFSYEQYF

D: NA
J: TRBJ2-3
V: TRBV6-4
CDR3: CASSDGGVDTQYF

D: TRBD1
J: TRBJ1-5
V: TRBV28
CDR3: CASSITGGLQPQHF

D: NA
J: TRBJ1-5
V: TRBV19
CDR3: CASRDSNQPQHF

D: NA
J: TRBJ1-2
V: TRBV5-6
CDR3: CASSSEVYGYTF

D: NA
J: NA
V: TRBV6-5
CDR3: CASSYSKGGATYEQYF

D: NA
J: TRBJ1-1
V: TRBV18
CDR3: CASSPPEAFF

D: TRBD2
J: TRBJ2-1
V: TRBV30
CDR3: CAWSGLAGGGRFF

D: TRBD1
J: TRBJ2-3
V: TRBV9
CDR3: CASSVVGQGARDTQYF

D: NA
J: TRBJ1-4
V: TRBV19
CDR3: CASSSPNKGGNEKLFF

D: TRBD2
J: TRBJ2-3
V: TRBV5-4
CDR3: CASSLLAGARDTQYF

D: NA
J: TRBJ2-5
V: TRBV2
CDR3: CASSEGHTRETQYF

D: TRBD2
J: TRBJ2-7
V: TRBV28
CDR3: CASSLGGETNGEQYF

D: TRBD2
J: TRBJ2-7
V: TRBV30
CDR3: CAWKRGIFTHEQYF

D: TRBD1
J: TRBJ1-4
V: TRBV7-9
CDR3: CASSFFGTGGEKLFF

D: TRBD1
J: TRBJ1-1
V: TRBV28
CDR3: CASSSGTGTVYTEAFF

D: NA
J: TRBJ2-3
V: TRBV29-1
CDR3: CSATSQTQYF

D: NA
J: TRBJ2-2
V: TRBV28
CDR3: CASSLGQNTGELFF

D: NA
J: TRBJ1-5
V: TRBV4-3
CDR3: CASPSGEFSNQPQHF

D: NA
J: TRBJ1-5
V: TRBV4-2
CDR3: CASSQEFGNNQPQHF

D: TRBD1
J: TRBJ2-5
V: TRBV25-1
CDR3: CASSAGQGVGETQYF

D: NA
J: TRBJ2-1
V: TRBV6-5
CDR3: CASSFRGANFYNEQFF

D: NA
J: TRBJ1-1
V: TRBV27
CDR3: CASSSGDLNTEAFF

D: NA
J: TRBJ1-1
V: TRBV6-6
CDR3: CASSPPTDNTEAFF

D: NA
J: TRBJ1-4
V: TRBV2
CDR3: CASSLGGGGINEKLFF